This TCR beta chain is from a study of T cell responses to AZD1222 COVID-19 vaccine. Study observations and caveats: Most donors were white British and more were female, and clonal diversity was possibly underestimated.

Repertoires were generated with immunoSEQ multiplex PCR, while TCRdb's copy carries only in-frame clones and drops some. The data hold approximately 200,000 clones, with around 94% observed a single time. Turning to this clone: Its antigen is undetermined.

The TCR originated in an adult who received the MenACWY meningococcal vaccine as a control. The sequencing here drew on peripheral blood, taken 28 days after the second dose of the MenACWY control vaccine.

This CDR3 reads CATSDTLQGYGYTF. As DNA, the CDR3 is TGTGCCACCAGTGACACGCTCCAGGGCTATGGCTACACCTTC. The chain recombines TRBV24-1 with TRBJ1-2; perhaps TRBD1 as D (5 bases). This CDR3 has 14 residues. The germline V gene encodes CDR1 KGHDR and CDR2 SFDVKD. V gave up 4 bases and J gave up 4 bases, with 12 bases separating them.